Each of the 27 T cell receptor beta chains below was sequenced from the same sample in a study of control samples from healthy donors and cancer patients. Profiling relied on immunoSEQ multiplex PCR, and the TCRdb table lists in-frame clones only, not all of them. This repertoire shows about 84,000 clones, 91% found once; its top ten account for approximately 15%. Sequencing was done on a sample of blood. The source of these receptors is a man in his thirties or forties in good health.

The CDR3 loop reads CASSPGPNAGYGYTF. DNA for the CDR3: TGTGCCAGCAGCCCGGGACCAAATGCCGGCTATGGCTACACCTTC. The chain combines TRBV9 with TRBJ1-2, with a possible D match to TRBD1 (5 bases). The CDR3 runs 15 residues. Germline V lookup: CDR1 SGDLS, CDR2 YYNGEE. Between the trimmed V and J ends, which lost 4 bases and 4 bases, there was a span of 17 bases.

The chain has TRBV19 and TRBJ1-2; D remains ambiguous. The CDR3 runs 15 residues. Trimming removed 3 bases at V and 3 bases at J, with 14 bases between. The germline V gene encodes CDR1 LNHDA and CDR2 SQIVND (reference sequence). CDR3 residues: CASSIRARWDYGYTF. Written as DNA, the CDR3 is TGTGCCAGTAGTATTAGGGCCCGGTGGGACTATGGCTACACCTTC.

V is TRBV29-1 and J is TRBJ1-2, with TRBD1 as a possible D gene (6 bases). This CDR3 spans 15 amino acids. CDR1 is SQVTM and CDR2 is ANQGSEA in the germline V gene. V lost 6 bases, J lost 5 bases, and 22 bases lay in between. The CDR3 DNA reads TGCAGCGTGAACGTCCTAGGGGGGAGAGAATATGGCTACACCTTC. Translating it yields CSVNVLGGREYGYTF.

The chain recombines TRBV4-1 with TRBJ2-7; 8 nucleotides align to TRBD1. The CDR3 totals 14 residues. Germline V gene sequence: CDR1 MGHRA, CDR2 YSYEKL. J gave up 1 base and V 4 bases, and 3 bases lay outside the gene matches. The CDR3 loop reads CASSPRDRSYEQYF. The CDR3 nucleotides read TGCGCCAGCAGCCCGCGGGACAGGTCCTACGAGCAGTACTTC.

This clone was counted a single time. V is TRBV19 and J is TRBJ2-7; D might be TRBD1 or TRBD2, each matching 6 bases. The CDR3 has 15 amino acids. The V end lost 3 bases, the J end lost 7 bases, and 19 bases lay between the germline ends. Per the germline V gene, CDR1 is LNHDA and CDR2 is SQIVND (reference sequence). The CDR3 sequence: CASSIKWGAQGEQYF. The CDR3 bases are TGTGCCAGTAGTATTAAATGGGGGGCGCAAGGGGAGCAGTACTTC.

The V call is TRBV5-1, the J call TRBJ2-3, with 7 bases fitting TRBD2. Germline V CDR1 and CDR2: SGHRS, YFSETQ. This CDR3 has 14 residues. The V and J ends lost 5 bases and 2 bases, in that order; junction bases with no gene match: 5. CDR3 in amino acids: CASRSGGTTDTQYF. For the CDR3, the DNA is TGCGCCAGCAGATCGGGAGGAACCACAGATACGCAGTATTTT.

This chain links TRBV10-1 with TRBJ2-7, with unresolved D. There are 11 residues in the CDR3. The V end lost 3 bases, the J end lost 5 bases, and 5 bases lay between the germline ends. The germline V gene encodes CDR1 WNHNN and CDR2 SYGVQD (reference sequence). CDR3 region: CASSDSDEQYF. CDR3 DNA: TGCGCCAGCAGTGATTCGGACGAGCAGTACTTC.

V usage is TRBV5-1 and J usage is TRBJ1-1; 8 positions match TRBD1. Germline V lookup: CDR1 SGHRS, CDR2 YFSETQ. This CDR3 region has 14 residues. Trimming cost V 3 bases and J 6 bases; bases outside gene matches: 7. The CDR3 here is CASSWTGNVAEAFF. DNA for the CDR3: TGCGCCAGCAGCTGGACAGGGAACGTCGCTGAAGCTTTCTTT.

This clone was seen only once. The chain joins TRBV5-1 to TRBJ1-1, with 9 nucleotides matching TRBD1. The germline V gene encodes CDR1 SGHRS and CDR2 YFSETQ. Trimming at V came to 4 bases and at J to 1 base, leaving 11 bases not matched to a gene. CDR3 length equals 17 residues. The CDR3 bases are TGCGCCAGCAGCCCTGCCGCTACAGGGGGCGGGAACACTGAAGCTTTCTTT. Translating it yields CASSPAATGGGNTEAFF.

The V gene is TRBV2, the J gene TRBJ1-3; D remains unclear. V dropped 1 base and J dropped 3 bases, with 10 bases sitting between them. Germline V gene sequence: CDR1 SNHLY, CDR2 FYNNEI. The CDR3 loop spans 15 amino acids. CDR3 in DNA: TGTGCCAGCAGTGAAGTCGGGCCGGTTGGAAACACCATATATTTT. Translated, it gives CASSEVGPVGNTIYF.

The CDR3 DNA reads as TGTGCCAGCAGCTCCGACAGGGGCCCCACAGATACGCAGTATTTT. It translates to CASSSDRGPTDTQYF. V gene TRBV11-1 combines with J gene TRBJ2-3; 8 positions match TRBD1. Germline V gene data show CDR1 as SGHAT and CDR2 as FQDESV (reference sequence). V lost 4 bases to trimming and J lost 2 bases; unmatched junction nucleotides: 5. The CDR3 totals 15 residues.

The V call is TRBV5-1, the J call TRBJ1-3; D might be TRBD1 (6 bases). The V gene's germline CDR1 is SGHRS and CDR2 YFSETQ. V was cut by 2 bases and J by 3 bases, with 18 bases left in between. This CDR3 has 17 amino acids. The chain's CDR3 is CASSFTGPEDLGNTIYF. CDR3 sequence (DNA): TGCGCCAGCAGCTTTACAGGGCCGGAGGATCTTGGAAACACCATATATTTT.

The rearrangement links TRBV19 to TRBJ2-5, with D tentatively TRBD1 (5 bases). The V gene's germline CDR1 is LNHDA and CDR2 SQIVND (reference sequence). The CDR3 spans 14 residues. V was cut by 10 bases and J by 5 bases, with 20 bases left in between. The chain's CDR3 is CATRRRGDWETQYF. CDR3 in DNA: TGTGCCACGAGGCGAAGGGGCGATTGGGAGACCCAGTACTTC.

The chain uses TRBV27 and TRBJ1-1; the D gene is possibly TRBD1 (6 bases). CDR1 and CDR2 from the germline V gene are MNHEY and SMNVEV (reference sequence). The V end lost 6 bases, the J end lost 1 base, and 9 bases lay between the germline ends. CDR3 length: 13 amino acids. The CDR3 DNA follows: TGTGCCAGCAGACCGACAGGGAACACTGAAGCTTTCTTT. This sequence encodes CASRPTGNTEAFF.

This clone was found once. This sequence joins TRBV5-1 and TRBJ2-1, with D possibly being TRBD1 or TRBD2 (7 bases each). Trimming removed 4 bases from V and 9 bases from J, with 17 bases in between. CDR1 is SGHRS, CDR2 YFSETQ, per germline. The CDR3 totals 14 residues. CDR3 in amino acids: CASSPQGGYGEQFF. The CDR3 coding sequence is TGCGCCAGCAGCCCCCAGGGGGGGTACGGTGAGCAGTTCTTC.

The rearrangement links TRBV10-3 to TRBJ2-5; 10 bases fit TRBD2. V shed 7 bases, J shed 0 bases, and the junction held 11 bases outside the gene matches. Germline assignment: CDR1 ENHRY and CDR2 SYGVKD. The CDR3 runs to 17 residues. CDR3 DNA: TGTGCCATCAAGGGGGCTAGCGGGGGCCTGTACCAAGAGACCCAGTACTTC. It encodes CAIKGASGGLYQETQYF.

The chain combines TRBV9 with TRBJ1-6, with a tentative D call TRBD1 (6 bases). Trimming stripped 4 bases from V and 9 bases from J, with 17 bases between. The CDR3 contains 15 residues. Germline CDR1 is SGDLS and CDR2 is YYNGEE. The CDR3 loop is CASSPRGALSSPLHF. The DNA for the CDR3 is TGTGCCAGCAGCCCCCGGGGGGCTCTAAGTTCACCCCTCCACTTT.

The CDR3 nucleotides are TGTGCCAGCAGCTTAGCCCGGGAGAGAGACATTCAGTACTTC. Protein sequence: CASSLARERDIQYF. The chain joins TRBV13 to TRBJ2-4, with D possibly matching TRBD2 (6 bases). The CDR3 sequence is 14 residues long. Per germline, CDR1 PRHDT and CDR2 FYEKMQ (reference sequence). V lost 1 base and J lost 8, with 12 bases in between.

This chain links TRBV7-2 with TRBJ2-5; a possible D gene is TRBD2 (5 bases). The CDR3 spans 14 residues. In germline, CDR1 is SGHTA, CDR2 FQGNSA. V lost 1 base and J 7 bases, leaving 13 bases between the germline ends. The CDR3 DNA reads TGTGCCAGCAGCTTAGAGGCTAGCAGGCGGACCCAGTACTTC. Its protein product is CASSLEASRRTQYF.

The chain joins TRBV6-2 or TRBV6-3 to TRBJ1-1; D not resolved. Germline values: CDR1 MNHEY, CDR2 SVGEGT. This CDR3 region has 13 residues. Trimming took 2 bases from V and 1 from J, leaving 5 bases between them. The CDR3 DNA is TGTGCCAGCAGTTACATCCGGAACACTGAAGCTTTCTTT. Its translation is CASSYIRNTEAFF.

The chain employs TRBV19 and TRBJ1-5; no clear D. The germline gives CDR1 LNHDA, CDR2 SQIVND (reference sequence). V was pared by 6 bases and J by 9 bases, with 12 bases between. The CDR3 length is 12 residues. Here the CDR3 DNA reads TGTGCCAGTAGAATCAAGGAGGGGCCCCAGCATTTT. Protein product: CASRIKEGPQHF.

This clone was seen once. The chain uses TRBV21-1 and TRBJ2-7; the D call TRBD2 from the table was never checked on the DNA. TRBV21-1 is deemed a pseudogene. The CDR3 is 15 amino acids. The CDR3 coding sequence is TGTGCCATCCTTGCGGCAACCGATTCCTTCTACGAGCAGTACTTC. This codes for CAILAATDSFYEQYF.

The gene calls are TRBV3-1 (or the pseudogene TRBV3-2) and TRBJ2-6, with D possibly matching TRBD2 (6 bases). The CDR3 totals 18 residues. CDR1 is LGHDT and CDR2 is YNNKEL in the germline V gene (reference sequence). Trimming removed 1 base from V and 0 bases from J, with 13 bases in between. This chain's CDR3 is CASSQAGVRGSGANVLTF. As DNA, the CDR3 is TGTGCCAGCAGCCAAGCCGGTGTGCGGGGCTCTGGGGCCAACGTCCTGACTTTC.

This clone was seen just once. The chain combines TRBV5-1 with TRBJ1-2; 10 bases are shared with TRBD1. The CDR3 runs to 14 residues. The J segment lost 6 bases and the V segment lost 2 bases, leaving 4 bases of the junction unmatched. The V gene's germline CDR1 is SGHRS and CDR2 YFSETQ. The CDR3 sequence is CASSLEGTGDGYTF. CDR3 in DNA: TGCGCCAGCAGCTTAGAGGGGACAGGGGATGGCTACACCTTC.

V is TRBV7-2 and J is TRBJ1-1, with D unclear. Germline CDR1 SGHTA, CDR2 FQGNSA. Between the trimmed V and J ends, which lost 6 bases and 0 bases, there was a span of 11 bases. CDR3 length: 14 residues. CDR3 loop: CASSYSNLNTEAFF. The CDR3 DNA follows: TGTGCCAGCAGTTATTCCAACCTGAACACTGAAGCTTTCTTT.

J is TRBJ1-6 and V is TRBV6-2 or TRBV6-3, with 8 bases lining up with TRBD1. The CDR3 is made up of 14 amino acids. Germline lookup yields CDR1 MNHEY and CDR2 SVGEGT. V was pared by 4 bases and J by 9 bases, with 5 bases of the junction left unmatched. The CDR3 loop is CASSLGTGSSPLHF. DNA of the CDR3: TGTGCCAGCAGTTTGGGGACAGGCTCTTCACCCCTCCACTTT.

J is TRBJ2-7 and V is TRBV7-3, with 11 bases matching TRBD2. Germline V gives CDR1 SGHTA, CDR2 FQGTGA. This CDR3 is built from 15 residues. V was clipped by 4 bases and J by 3 bases; unmatched bases: 5. The CDR3 loop is CASSSKTSGIYEQYF. In nucleotides, the CDR3 is TGTGCCAGCAGCTCCAAGACTAGCGGGATCTACGAGCAGTACTTC.